This entry is about one TCR beta chain. This sample was included in a study of blood T cell repertoires in COVID-19. On the study more broadly: Acute-phase and convalescent COVID-19 samples originated in the United States, Italy and Spain. In each case, the material was cDNA or gDNA derived from T cells, B-cell-depleted T cells, or PBMCs.

In assigning cohorts, the study relied on participant-reported clinical history. Germline loops: CDR1 SNHLY, CDR2 FYNNEI. The trim removed 6 bases at V and 8 bases at J, leaving 13 bases unmatched. The CDR3 is made up of 16 amino acids. Authors' processing steps: How many nucleated cells were present was estimated from reference gene primer amplification. Clones were sequenced by immunoSEQ multiplex PCR, and TCRdb holds only the in-frame ones, with some missing. V, J and clone size derive from that table, while D and trimming were established from the DNA sequence. The sample carries fewer than 250,000 clones, approximately 86% recorded once.

The sample taken for sequencing was PBMCs or T cells enriched from blood (not recorded which). The V gene is TRBV2, the J gene TRBJ2-1; 10 bases are shared with TRBD2. The receptor's source is a middle-aged woman with acute COVID-19. The DNA for the CDR3 is TGTGCCAGCAGGCTGGGCCGGGCTAGCGGGAGACATGAGCAGTTCTTC. Amino acid sequence: CASRLGRASGRHEQFF.